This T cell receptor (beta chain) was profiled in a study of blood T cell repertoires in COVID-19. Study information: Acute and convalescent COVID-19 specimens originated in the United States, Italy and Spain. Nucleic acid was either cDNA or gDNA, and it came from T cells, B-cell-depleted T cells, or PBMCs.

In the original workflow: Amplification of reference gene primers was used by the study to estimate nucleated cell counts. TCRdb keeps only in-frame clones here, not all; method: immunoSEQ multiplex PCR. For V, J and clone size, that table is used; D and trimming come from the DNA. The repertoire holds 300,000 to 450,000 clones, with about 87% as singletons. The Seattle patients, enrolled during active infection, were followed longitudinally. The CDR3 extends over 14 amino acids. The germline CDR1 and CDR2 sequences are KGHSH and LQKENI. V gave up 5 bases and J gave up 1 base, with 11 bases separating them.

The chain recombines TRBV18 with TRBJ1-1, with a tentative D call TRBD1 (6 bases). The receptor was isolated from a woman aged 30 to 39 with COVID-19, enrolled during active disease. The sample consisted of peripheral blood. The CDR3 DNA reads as TGTGCCAGCTCAACCAAGACAGGGAACACTGAAGCTTTCTTT. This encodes CASSTKTGNTEAFF.